This TCR beta chain stems from a study of T-cell memory formation after mild COVID-19. Whole-study results and caveats: Mainly CM and EM harbored the contracting CD4+ clones; mainly EMRA harbored the CD8+ ones.

TCRdb re-called the 5' RACE reads with MiXCR, one entry per CDR3 protein. The data show roughly 150,000 distinct CDR3 sequences, approximately 13% seen once. Trimming left V 5 bases short and J 11 bases short, with 10 bases between. There are 12 residues in the CDR3. This clonotype was seen ten or more times. Its antigen remains unknown. The chain has TRBV12-3 or TRBV12-4 and TRBJ1-6; D gene uncertain. The sequencing sample was made of PBMCs or a T cell subset sorted from them (not recorded which). This sequence originates from a young man who had mild COVID-19 (a few samples of this study predate the infection). Cell type and time point are not known. The CDR3 DNA reads TGTGCCAGCAGTCCCCCTTTTACACCCCTCCACTTT. This encodes CASSPPFTPLHF.